This T cell receptor beta chain was captured by sequencing in a study of blood T cell repertoires in COVID-19. Study-level background: The cDNA or gDNA used as material had been derived from T cells, B-cell-depleted T cells, or PBMCs.

This clone came up once. Germline V gives CDR1 SEHNR, CDR2 FQNEAQ (reference sequence). The V and J ends lost 5 bases and 7 bases respectively, with 17 bases between them. The CDR3 covers 14 residues. As processed by the authors: For nucleated cells, counts were estimated from reference gene primer amplification. Sequenced by immunoSEQ multiplex PCR; TCRdb stores in-frame clones only, minus some. That table gives V, J and clone size, and the DNA gave D and trimming. Of some 300,000 clones detected, approximately 90% appear once; the ten largest clones hold approximately 6.5%. Recruited during active infection, patients (from Seattle) were subsequently followed longitudinally.

The chain carries TRBV7-9 and TRBJ1-2, with D possibly TRBD1 on 6 matching bases. The receptor was isolated from a woman aged 50 to 60 with COVID-19, enrolled during active disease. The material sequenced was peripheral blood. In DNA form, the CDR3 reads TGTGCCAGCAGCCCCGAGGCAGGGGTTAGTGGCTACACCTTC. Its translation is CASSPEAGVSGYTF. Based on the CDR3 plus reference TRBV7-9 and TRBJ1-2, the full variable domain is DTGVSQNPRHKITKRGQNVTFRCDPISEHNRLYWYRQTLGQGPEFLTYFQNEAQLEKSRLLSDRFSAERPKGSFSTLEIQRTEQGDSAMYLCASSPEAGVSGYTFGSGTRLTVV.